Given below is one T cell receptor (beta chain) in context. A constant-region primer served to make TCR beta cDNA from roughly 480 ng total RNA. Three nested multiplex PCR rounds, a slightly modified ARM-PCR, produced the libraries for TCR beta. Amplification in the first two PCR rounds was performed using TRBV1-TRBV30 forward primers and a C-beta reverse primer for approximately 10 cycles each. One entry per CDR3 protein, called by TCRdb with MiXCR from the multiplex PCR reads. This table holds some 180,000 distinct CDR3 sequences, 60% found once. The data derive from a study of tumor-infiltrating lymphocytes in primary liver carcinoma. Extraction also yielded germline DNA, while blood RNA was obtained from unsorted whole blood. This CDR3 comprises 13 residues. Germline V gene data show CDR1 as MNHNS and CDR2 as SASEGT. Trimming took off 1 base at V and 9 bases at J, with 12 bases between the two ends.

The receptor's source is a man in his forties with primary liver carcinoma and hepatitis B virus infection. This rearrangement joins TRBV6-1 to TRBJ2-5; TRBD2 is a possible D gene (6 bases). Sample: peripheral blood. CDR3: CASSEVHGEAQYF. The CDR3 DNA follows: TGTGCCAGCAGTGAAGTGCACGGGGAGGCCCAGTACTTC.